The 21 T cell receptor beta chains below were found in one sample sequenced in a study of blood T cell repertoires in COVID-19. Some clones are missing from TCRdb's copy, which holds only in-frame ones; the method was immunoSEQ multiplex PCR. Of roughly 52,000 clones in the sample, about 87% were seen once. Sequencing used peripheral blood. The source of these receptors is a man aged 50 to 59 with acute or convalescent COVID-19.

In this sample, this clone turned up once. V gene TRBV6-5 combines with J gene TRBJ2-2; maybe TRBD2 (5 bases). Trimming removed 3 bases from V and 5 bases from J, with 10 bases in between. This CDR3 is 14 amino acids long. Germline lookup yields CDR1 MNHEY and CDR2 SVGAGI. The CDR3 sequence: CASSYEGFTGELFF. DNA of the CDR3: TGTGCCAGCAGTTATGAGGGTTTTACCGGGGAGCTGTTTTTT.

CDR3 sequence reads: CASSRSSRGIEGYTF. The CDR3 DNA sequence: TGTGCCAGCTCACGTTCCAGCAGGGGAATAGAGGGCTACACCTTC. This rearrangement joins TRBV18 to TRBJ1-2; the D gene is possibly TRBD1 (6 bases). The germline V gene encodes CDR1 KGHSH and CDR2 LQKENI. V was pared by 4 bases and J by 8 bases, with 20 bases between. This CDR3 has 15 amino acids.

The V and J genes are TRBV30 and TRBJ1-5, with 7 bases lining up with TRBD1. V lost 3 bases to trimming and J lost 2 bases; unmatched junction nucleotides: 4. CDR1 and CDR2 (germline): GTSNPN, SVGIG (reference sequence). The CDR3 contains 14 residues. CDR3 residues: CAWSLTGGNQPQHF. The CDR3 DNA sequence: TGTGCCTGGAGCCTCACAGGGGGCAATCAGCCCCAGCATTTT.

This clone has only one observation. V gene TRBV7-3 combines with J gene TRBJ2-2; D is unclear. The length of the CDR3 is 16 residues. Germline V gives CDR1 SGHTA, CDR2 FQGTGA. Trimming cost V 5 bases and J 3 bases, with 16 bases left between them. The CDR3 nucleotides are TGTGCCAGCAGCCCCTCGACACCGCCGGACACCGGGGAGCTGTTTTTT. The encoded protein is CASSPSTPPDTGELFF.

The J gene is TRBJ2-4, the V gene TRBV5-1; possible D gene TRBD1, 5 bases. Germline CDR1 is SGHRS and CDR2 is YFSETQ. Trimming took off 1 base at V and 0 bases at J, with 8 bases between the two ends. This CDR3 spans 15 amino acids. In DNA, the CDR3 is TGCGCCAGCAGCTTGACAGGCCTAGCCAAAAACATTCAGTACTTC. Protein sequence: CASSLTGLAKNIQYF.

V usage is TRBV27 and J usage is TRBJ2-7; TRBD1 matches 9 bases. Germline CDR1 MNHEY, CDR2 SMNVEV (reference sequence). There are 14 residues in the CDR3. V shed 8 bases and J 6 bases; nucleotides not matched to a gene: 11. The CDR3 DNA follows: TGTGCCAGCCGACCCCGGGACAGGGTGACCGAGCAGTACTTC. Its translation: CASRPRDRVTEQYF.

The rearrangement joins TRBV9 to TRBJ1-6, with 9 bases lining up with TRBD1. The CDR3 is 17 residues long. Germline V CDR1 and CDR2: SGDLS, YYNGEE. The ends lost 0 bases at V and 9 bases at J; junction bases unmatched: 10. CDR3 in DNA: TGTGCCAGCAGCGTAGGGGGAACCGGGACAGGGAGTTCACCCCTCCACTTT. It specifies CASSVGGTGTGSSPLHF.

The chain carries TRBV2 and TRBJ1-3; tentatively, D is TRBD1 (5 bases). The CDR3 contains 15 residues. The germline V gene encodes CDR1 SNHLY and CDR2 FYNNEI. Trimming took 6 bases from V and 2 from J, leaving 14 bases between them. CDR3 region: CASSAQGTAGNTIYF. In DNA form, the CDR3 reads TGTGCCAGCAGCGCCCAGGGAACGGCTGGAAACACCATATATTTT.

The V gene is TRBV28, the J gene TRBJ2-3; a weak D match, TRBD2 (6 bases). V was shortened by 6 bases and J by 7 bases, with 11 bases between the two germline ends. Per the germline V gene, CDR1 is MDHEN and CDR2 is SYDVKM. The CDR3 runs to 12 residues. CDR3 nucleotides: TGTGCCAGCAGCCCCCTAGCGAATACGCAGTATTTT. Translated, it gives CASSPLANTQYF.

V and J are TRBV11-3 and TRBJ1-4; 7 nucleotides match TRBD1. The CDR3 has 13 residues. V gave up 6 bases and J gave up 8 bases; unmatched junction bases: 6. Germline V lookup: CDR1 SGHNT, CDR2 YENEEA. The CDR3 DNA reads TGTGCCAGCAGTCGCCGGGACAGAGAAAAACTGTTTTTT. Amino acid sequence: CASSRRDREKLFF.

The chain is built from TRBV19 and TRBJ2-7; 7 bases align to TRBD1. The CDR3 length is 15 residues. Germline V gives CDR1 LNHDA, CDR2 SQIVND (reference sequence). Germline trimming cut 6 bases from V and 2 bases from J; bases unmatched to any gene: 10. The CDR3 loop reads CASRPGQDLAYEQYF. The DNA of the CDR3 is TGTGCCAGTAGGCCCGGACAGGATCTTGCCTACGAGCAGTACTTC.

The V and J genes are TRBV29-1 and TRBJ2-1; 10 bases fit TRBD2. V gave up 3 bases and J gave up 2 bases; unmatched junction bases: 13. CDR1 is SQVTM, CDR2 ANQGSEA, per germline. The CDR3 is made up of 18 amino acids. The chain's CDR3 is CSVEGLAGVQGPYNEQFF. Here the CDR3 DNA reads TGCAGCGTTGAGGGGCTAGCGGGAGTTCAGGGCCCCTACAATGAGCAGTTCTTC.

V gene TRBV5-1 combines with J gene TRBJ2-3; 10 bases fit TRBD2. V was clipped by 4 bases and J by 5 bases; unmatched bases: 13. The CDR3 runs to 17 residues. Germline loops: CDR1 SGHRS, CDR2 YFSETQ. CDR3 region: CASSARASGRAGDTQYF. In DNA form, the CDR3 reads TGCGCCAGCAGCGCGAGGGCCAGCGGGAGGGCCGGAGATACGCAGTATTTT.

The rearrangement joins TRBV11-2 to TRBJ1-1; D remains ambiguous. In germline, CDR1 is SGHAT, CDR2 FQNNGV. This CDR3 has 12 residues. V dropped 2 bases and J dropped 8 bases, with 9 bases sitting between them. The CDR3 region has the DNA TGTGCCAGCAGCTTAATAGAGAGGGAAGCTTTCTTT. It yields the protein CASSLIEREAFF.

This clone has just one count. The chain is built from TRBV19 and TRBJ1-1; 9 bases line up with TRBD1. Unmatched junction bases numbered 10, after V lost 7 bases and J lost 7 bases. The germline V gene has CDR1 LNHDA and CDR2 SQIVND (reference sequence). CDR3 length: 14 residues. The CDR3 coding sequence is TGTGCCAGTACCACGGGACAGGGTAGGGTTGAAGCTTTCTTT. Translation: CASTTGQGRVEAFF. The variable domain in full, completed from reference TRBV19 and TRBJ1-1, reads DGGITQSPKYLFRKEGQNVTLSCEQNLNHDAMYWYRQDPGQGLRLIYYSQIVNDFQKGDIAEGYSVSREKKESFPLTVTSAQKNPTAFYLCASTTGQGRVEAFFGQGTRLTVV.

The V and J genes are TRBV7-2 and TRBJ2-2, with 7 bases matching TRBD2. Germline V CDR1 and CDR2: SGHTA, FQGNSA. The CDR3 contains 13 residues. Trimming took 8 bases from V and 3 from J; bases not matched to a gene: 3. The CDR3 sequence is CASWGGDTGELFF. The CDR3 DNA reads TGTGCCAGCTGGGGGGGGGACACCGGGGAGCTGTTTTTT.

This chain links TRBV9 with TRBJ1-3; D is possibly TRBD1 (6 bases). Germline V gene lookup returns CDR1 SGDLS and CDR2 YYNGEE. Trimming took off 4 bases at V and 0 bases at J, with 20 bases between the two ends. The CDR3 length is 18 residues. The CDR3 nucleotides read TGTGCCAGCAGCCCGGGGGGTGGGGGCGCGTACTCTGGAAACACCATATATTTT. Its translation is CASSPGGGGAYSGNTIYF.

V usage is TRBV7-8 and J usage is TRBJ1-1; D gene uncertain. This CDR3 has 14 amino acids. Per germline, CDR1 SGHVS and CDR2 FQNEAQ. V was cut by 8 bases and J by 4 bases, with 17 bases left in between. The CDR3 nucleotides read TGTGCCAGCTTTATGGGCAGTAAGGTCACTGAAGCTTTCTTT. Translating it yields CASFMGSKVTEAFF. The whole variable domain, remainder taken from reference TRBV7-8 and TRBJ1-1, is GAGVSQSPRYKVAKRGQDVALRCDPISGHVSLFWYQQALGQGPEFLTYFQNEAQLDKSGLPSDRFFAERPEGSVSTLKIQRTQQEDSAVYLCASFMGSKVTEAFFGQGTRLTVV.

The chain employs TRBV28 and TRBJ1-2; 10 bases fit TRBD1. Germline trimming cut 6 bases from V and 6 bases from J; bases unmatched to any gene: 4. The CDR3 loop spans 13 amino acids. Germline V lookup: CDR1 MDHEN, CDR2 SYDVKM. The DNA for the CDR3 is TGTGCCAGCAGCCAGGGGACAGGGGATGGCTACACCTTC. Amino acid sequence: CASSQGTGDGYTF.

The chain combines TRBV29-1 with TRBJ1-4; unclear D gene. CDR1 is SQVTM and CDR2 is ANQGSEA in the germline V gene. The CDR3 contains 13 residues. The DNA of the CDR3 is TGCACCGCAGCCGTTGCAACTAATGAAAAACTGTTTTTT. It codes for CTAAVATNEKLFF.

J is TRBJ1-2 and V is TRBV7-2; D is perhaps TRBD1 (5 bases). Germline loops: CDR1 SGHTA, CDR2 FQGNSA. Between the trimmed V and J ends, which lost 3 bases and 4 bases, there was a span of 18 bases. This CDR3 is built from 16 residues. The CDR3 sequence: CASSFRDGAEGYGYTF. The CDR3 DNA reads as TGTGCCAGCAGCTTTAGGGACGGCGCGGAGGGCTATGGCTACACCTTC.